Below, one TCR beta chain is given with its context. One end of the junction fails to match germline, which may point to a read error. This record comes from a study of blood T cell repertoires in COVID-19. As for the study in general: COVID-19 samples collected from the United States, Italy and Spain covered acute and convalescent phases.

The germline CDR1 and CDR2 sequences are MNHNS and SASEGT. CDR3 length: 14 residues. The repertoire was sequenced with immunoSEQ multiplex PCR; TCRdb's copy has only in-frame clones and lacks some. The table lists more than 75,000 clones, less than 85% of them singletons. Sequencing was performed on peripheral blood. The clonotype comes from a human donor in a cohort sampled during active COVID-19. V is TRBV6-1 and J is TRBJ2-7; 9 positions agree with TRBD1. The CDR3 sequence: CASSEALGGQGSCF. In nucleotides, the CDR3 is TGTGCCAGCAGTGAAGCGCTAGGGGGACAGGGTTCGTGCTTC.